Sequencing of this TCR beta chain was carried out in a study of T cell changes during pregnancy in multiple sclerosis. Profiling relied on immunoSEQ multiplex PCR, and the TCRdb table lists in-frame clones only, not all of them. The data hold about 47,000 clones, with 70% to 90% observed a single time. CDR1 MNHNS and CDR2 SASEGT come from the germline V gene. V trimming: 3 bases; J trimming: 13 bases; junction bases outside the gene matches: 11. This CDR3 is 15 amino acids long. This clone came up a few times. This chain joins TRBV6-1 and TRBJ1-6, with 8 nucleotides matching TRBD1. The sequence was obtained from a female donor with multiple sclerosis, enrolled in a pregnancy study. This specimen consisted of peripheral blood, obtained in the first trimester of pregnancy. CDR3 in DNA: TGTGCCAGCAGTGATGAGGGGACAGGAACGACGCCCCTCCACTTT. Translated: CASSDEGTGTTPLHF.